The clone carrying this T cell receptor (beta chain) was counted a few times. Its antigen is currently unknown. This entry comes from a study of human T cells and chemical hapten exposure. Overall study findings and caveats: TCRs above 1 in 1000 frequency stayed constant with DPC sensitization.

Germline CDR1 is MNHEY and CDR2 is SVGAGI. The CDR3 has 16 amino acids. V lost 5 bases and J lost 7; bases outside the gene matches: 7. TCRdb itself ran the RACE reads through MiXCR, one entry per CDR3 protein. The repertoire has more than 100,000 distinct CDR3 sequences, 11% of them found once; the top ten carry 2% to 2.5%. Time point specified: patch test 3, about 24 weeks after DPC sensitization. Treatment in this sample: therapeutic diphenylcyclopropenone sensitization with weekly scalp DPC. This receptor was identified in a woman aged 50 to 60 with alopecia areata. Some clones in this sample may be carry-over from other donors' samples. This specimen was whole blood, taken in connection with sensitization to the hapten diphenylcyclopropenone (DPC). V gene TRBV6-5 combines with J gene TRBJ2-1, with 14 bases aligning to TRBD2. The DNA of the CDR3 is TGTGCCAGCAGTCCTCGACTAGCGGGGGGGCCTAATGAGCAGTTCTTC. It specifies CASSPRLAGGPNEQFF.